The source of this TCR beta chain is a study of T cell repertoires in cytomegalovirus infection. General study findings and limits: Cumulative frequency of public TCR beta families picked out carriers of CMV plus the relevant HLA.

This clonotype was counted once. As yet, its antigen is unknown. TCRdb itself ran the reads through MiXCR, one entry per CDR3 protein. The table shows under 800,000 distinct CDR3 sequences, with 20% to 30% occurring only once. The germline V gene has CDR1 SGHKS and CDR2 YYEKEE (reference sequence). Trimming shortened V by 3 bases and J by 3 bases, and 16 bases separated the two germline ends. The CDR3 runs to 15 residues. The sample taken for sequencing was CD8+ T cells from PBMCs. This clonotype was sampled from a human donor in good health (CMV status not recorded). Some clones in this sample may be carry-over from other donors' samples. V usage is TRBV5-5 and J usage is TRBJ2-7, with D perhaps TRBD2 (6 bases). The CDR3 protein is CASSSPPGGVYEQYF. The CDR3 bases are TGTGCCAGCAGCTCCCCTCCCGGGGGTGTCTACGAGCAGTACTTC. The complete variable domain, with remaining parts taken from reference TRBV5-5 and TRBJ2-7, reads DAGVTQSPTHLIKTRGQQVTLRCSPISGHKSVSWYQQVLGQGPQFIFQYYEKEERGRGNFPDRFSARQFPNYSSELNVNALLLGDSALYLCASSSPPGGVYEQYFGPGTRLTVT.